These 11 T cell receptor beta chains were all obtained from the same sample, sequenced in a study of breast tumors, draining lymph nodes, adjacent tissues. TCRdb called the multiplex PCR reads again in MiXCR, with one record for every CDR3 protein. The table lists around 290,000 distinct CDR3 sequences, around 30% of them singletons, with roughly 1.2% in the top ten. Axillary draining lymph nodes of breast cancer patients supplied the node samples. The sequenced material came from axillary lymph node tissue. The receptors stem from a female donor with breast cancer. Some clones in this sample may be carry-over from other donors' samples.

This clonotype was detected many times. V and J are TRBV20-1 and TRBJ2-7; D gene unclear. The CDR3 is 10 residues long. The V and J ends lost 3 bases and 6 bases respectively, with 6 bases between them. The V gene's germline CDR1 is DFQATT and CDR2 SNEGSKA (reference sequence). CDR3 sequence (DNA): TGCAGTGCTAGGGTGGTCGAGCAGTACTTC. Its translation is CSARVVEQYF.

With regard to this clonotype: This may stem from a read error, because a much larger clone lies one nucleotide away. CDR3 region: CASSYPGTSYEQFF. The CDR3 bases are TGTGCCAGCAGTTATCCCGGGACTAGCTACGAGCAGTTCTTC. This chain connects TRBV6-4 to TRBJ2-1; TRBD2 agrees at 9 bases. V was clipped by 5 bases and J by 10 bases; unmatched bases: 9. Germline CDR1 MRHNA, CDR2 SNTAGT. This CDR3 is built from 14 residues.

This chain links TRBV7-9 with TRBJ2-5, with TRBD2 as a possible D gene (6 bases). The V gene lost 3 bases and the J gene lost 5 bases, with 16 bases spanning the gap. CDR3 length equals 15 residues. The germline V gene encodes CDR1 SEHNR and CDR2 FQNEAQ (reference sequence). The DNA of the CDR3 is TGTGCCAGCAGCTTCCGAGTCGGGGGTTCGGAGACCCAGTACTTC. This translates into CASSFRVGGSETQYF.

This clonotype was observed many times. V is TRBV11-2 and J is TRBJ2-3; D is unclear. Trimming removed 2 bases at V and 7 bases at J, with 10 bases between. The CDR3 is 13 residues long. Germline values: CDR1 SGHAT, CDR2 FQNNGV. CDR3 nucleotides: TGTGCCAGCAGCTTAATCACGGCCTATACGCAGTATTTT. This gives the protein CASSLITAYTQYF.

This clonotype appeared many times. The chain uses TRBV11-2 and TRBJ2-1; a possible D gene is TRBD2 (6 bases). The length of the CDR3 is 17 residues. V was trimmed by 5 bases and J by 0 bases, leaving 17 bases between them. Germline V CDR1 and CDR2: SGHAT, FQNNGV. The CDR3 nucleotides are TGTGCCAGCAGCGTCGGGGGTAAGACAAGCTCCTACAATGAGCAGTTCTTC. Translated: CASSVGGKTSSYNEQFF.

This clonotype was observed at least ten times. This sequence joins TRBV5-8 and TRBJ2-7, with 10 bases that match TRBD1. J was trimmed by 1 base and V by 4 bases; bases with no gene match: 2. The germline V gene encodes CDR1 SGHTS and CDR2 YDEGEE. The CDR3 runs 14 residues. The CDR3 reads CASSGQGGSYEQYF. The CDR3 DNA follows: TGTGCCAGCAGCGGACAGGGGGGATCCTACGAGCAGTACTTC. Supplemented by reference TRBV5-8 and TRBJ2-7, the full variable domain reads EAGVTQSPTHLIKTRGQQATLRCSPISGHTSVYWYQQALGLGLQFLLWYDEGEERNRGNFPPRFSGRQFPNYSSELNVNALELEDSALYLCASSGQGGSYEQYFGPGTRLTVT.

Regarding this clonotype: A read error may explain this, as a much larger clone is one base away. The V and J genes are TRBV12-3 or TRBV12-4 and TRBJ2-5; unclear D gene. The CDR3 extends over 13 amino acids. CDR3 bases: TGTGCCAGCAATTTAGAAAGAAAAGAGACCCAGTACTTC. Amino acids: CASNLERKETQYF.

With respect to this clonotype: One junction end does not reproduce the germline sequence, and a read error may be involved. V and J are TRBV7-9 and TRBJ2-7, with D perhaps TRBD1 or TRBD2 (6 bases each). Looked up from germline, CDR1 is SEHNR and CDR2 is FQNEAQ (reference sequence). This CDR3 is built from 13 residues. The CDR3 here is CASSLRGAYKQYF. CDR3 DNA sequence: TGTGCCAGCAGCTTGAGGGGGGCCTACAAGCAGTACTTC.

This clonotype was seen only a few times. This could be a read error, since a much larger clone is one nucleotide away. V is TRBV12-3 or TRBV12-4 and J is TRBJ2-5; D is undetermined. CDR3 length: 13 residues. Trimming pared 7 bases from V and 1 base from J, leaving 10 bases between. The CDR3 is CASTEPLQETQYF. The CDR3 DNA reads as TGTGCCAGCACCGAGCCCCTCCAAGAGACCCAGTACTTC.

A remark on this clonotype: This may arise from a read error, as a much more abundant clone is one base away. The chain is built from TRBV10-3 and TRBJ2-4; no clear D. There are 17 residues in the CDR3. Trimming cost V 0 bases and J 0 bases, with 12 bases left between them. The germline gives CDR1 ENHRY, CDR2 SYGVKD. CDR3 coding DNA: TGTGCCATCAGTGAGTCGGGTGGCGGTCCAGCCAAAAACATTCAGTACTTC. This codes for CAISESGGGPAKNIQYF.

As concerns this clonotype: The junction differs from germline at one of its ends, possibly a read error. The chain combines TRBV11-3 with TRBJ2-5; 9 positions agree with TRBD2. The CDR3 runs to 16 residues. Germline V lookup: CDR1 SGHNT, CDR2 YENEEA. The CDR3 here is CASSSTLAGTSGTRYF. Written as DNA, the CDR3 is TGTGCCAGCAGCTCAACGCTAGCGGGGACCTCCGGGACCCGGTACTTC.